These 15 T cell receptor beta chains were sequenced from one sample in a study of blood T cell repertoires in COVID-19. Sequencing used immunoSEQ multiplex PCR; TCRdb keeps in-frame clones, though not all of them. Of fewer than 200,000 clones in the sample, just over 85% were seen once. The specimen was peripheral blood. The receptors come from a man in his forties or fifties with active or convalescent COVID-19.

The chain is built from TRBV7-2 and TRBJ2-1; D possibly corresponds to TRBD1 (7 bases). The CDR3 has 12 amino acids. Germline CDR1 reads SGHTA; CDR2 reads FQGNSA. The V end was cut by 4 bases, the J end by 8 bases, with 9 bases between. CDR3 nucleotide sequence: TGTGCCAGCAGCTCAGGGGGGTATGAGCAGTTCTTC. Translation gives CASSSGGYEQFF.

The chain is built from TRBV11-2 and TRBJ1-5; D perhaps matches TRBD1 (5 bases). The germline V gene encodes CDR1 SGHAT and CDR2 FQNNGV. The germline V and J ends were trimmed by 5 bases and 7 bases, with 12 bases remaining between them. The CDR3 has 13 amino acids. The CDR3 reads CASSLDRMQPQHF. The CDR3 region has the DNA TGTGCCAGCAGCCTTGACAGAATGCAGCCCCAGCATTTT.

The rearrangement links TRBV5-5 to TRBJ2-6; 14 bases fit TRBD2. CDR1 and CDR2 (germline): SGHKS, YYEKEE (reference sequence). CDR3 length equals 20 residues. Losses at the gene ends were 2 bases for V and 2 bases for J; bases not matched to a gene: 9. The CDR3, as DNA: TGTGCCAGCAGCTTCCGAACGACTAGCGGGGGGGCTACTGGGGCCAACGTCCTGACTTTC. This encodes CASSFRTTSGGATGANVLTF.

The chain employs TRBV7-9 and TRBJ2-7, with 13 bases fitting TRBD2. Germline loops: CDR1 SEHNR, CDR2 FQNEAQ (reference sequence). The CDR3 sequence is 17 residues long. After removal of 5 bases from V and 0 bases from J, the junction contained 7 bases not matched to a gene. CDR3 bases: TGTGCCAGCAGCCCGGGACTAGCGGGAACCTCCTCCTACGAGCAGTACTTC. Amino acid sequence: CASSPGLAGTSSYEQYF.

This clone appeared many times. The rearrangement links TRBV6-1 to TRBJ2-2; the D gene is possibly TRBD2 (7 bases). Germline CDR1 MNHNS, CDR2 SASEGT. V gave up 1 base and J gave up 7 bases, with 19 bases separating them. The CDR3 loop spans 17 amino acids. The CDR3 reads CASSEVGGGSVFGELFF. The CDR3 nucleotides read TGTGCCAGCAGTGAAGTGGGCGGGGGCAGTGTTTTCGGGGAGCTGTTTTTT.

The gene calls are TRBV19 and TRBJ2-7; 9 positions agree with TRBD2. The CDR3 is 17 amino acids. Germline trimming cut 3 bases from V and 4 bases from J; bases unmatched to any gene: 13. CDR1 is LNHDA and CDR2 is SQIVND in the germline V gene (reference sequence). The CDR3 DNA follows: TGTGCCAGTAGTATGAGGGCCCCAAGCGGGGGGACGTACGAGCAGTACTTC. Translation gives CASSMRAPSGGTYEQYF.

The rearrangement uses TRBV11-1 and TRBJ2-7, with 7 bases lining up with TRBD1. The CDR3 spans 14 residues. Germline V gives CDR1 SGHAT, CDR2 FQDESV (reference sequence). V trimming: 5 bases; J trimming: 2 bases; junction bases outside the gene matches: 6. CDR3 residues: CASSAGQATYEQYF. As DNA, the CDR3 is TGTGCCAGCAGCGCCGGACAGGCGACCTACGAGCAGTACTTC.

The J gene is TRBJ1-1, the V gene TRBV4-1; no definite D call. The CDR3 totals 12 residues. The germline V gene has CDR1 MGHRA and CDR2 YSYEKL. With 3 bases removed from V and 8 bases from J, the gap between germline ends came to 10 bases. The DNA of the CDR3 is TGCGCCAGCAGCCAGGCAACAGAAGAAGCTTTCTTT. Protein sequence: CASSQATEEAFF.

This clone was seen once. The chain recombines TRBV24-1 with TRBJ2-5, with D possibly being TRBD1 (5 bases). The CDR3 consists of 17 residues. The V end lost 4 bases, the J end lost 1 base, and 18 bases lay between the germline ends. CDR1 KGHDR and CDR2 SFDVKD come from the germline V gene. In nucleotides, the CDR3 is TGTGCCACCAGTGAACCCGGAAAGGGGCGCATCCAAGAGACCCAGTACTTC. It encodes CATSEPGKGRIQETQYF.

The rearrangement joins TRBV10-3 to TRBJ2-2, with 14 bases identical to TRBD2. The V segment lost 6 bases and the J segment 1 base; nucleotides outside the gene matches: 13. The germline V gene has CDR1 ENHRY and CDR2 SYGVKD. The CDR3 extends over 20 amino acids. This chain's CDR3 is CAIRERLAGGKDRNTGELFF. Written as DNA, the CDR3 is TGTGCCATCAGGGAACGACTAGCGGGGGGGAAAGATCGGAACACCGGGGAGCTGTTTTTT.

This sequence joins TRBV7-9 and TRBJ2-2; TRBD2 is a possible D gene (6 bases). The CDR3 has 15 residues. The V end lost 4 bases, the J end lost 1 base, and 10 bases lay between the germline ends. The germline CDR1 and CDR2 sequences are SEHNR and FQNEAQ (reference sequence). CDR3 region: CASSSMGGNTGELFF. DNA of the CDR3: TGTGCCAGCAGCTCGATGGGGGGGAACACCGGGGAGCTGTTTTTT.

V and J are TRBV27 and TRBJ2-5; D may be TRBD2 (6 bases). V shed 0 bases and J shed 3 bases, with 14 bases lying between them. CDR1 MNHEY and CDR2 SMNVEV come from the germline V gene (reference sequence). This CDR3 has 16 residues. The DNA of the CDR3 is TGTGCCAGCAGTTTATCTGGAACTAGCTATGAAGAGACCCAGTACTTC. Protein product: CASSLSGTSYEETQYF.

The V and J genes are TRBV12-5 and TRBJ2-3, with 11 positions matching TRBD2. Germline trimming cut 4 bases from V and 4 bases from J; bases unmatched to any gene: 7. The CDR3 has 16 amino acids. Germline V gives CDR1 LGHNT, CDR2 FRNRAP. CDR3 protein: CASGSPGTSGSDTQYF. The CDR3 DNA reads TGTGCTAGTGGTTCCCCCGGGACTAGCGGATCAGATACGCAGTATTTT.

The J gene is TRBJ2-5, the V gene TRBV7-7; D remains ambiguous. Germline V CDR1 and CDR2: SSHAT, FNYEAQ (reference sequence). The CDR3 totals 16 residues. Trimming stripped 3 bases from V and 2 bases from J, with 16 bases between. The CDR3 loop is CASSLARGTVQETQYF. The CDR3 region has the DNA TGTGCCAGCAGCTTGGCGCGCGGAACTGTACAAGAGACCCAGTACTTC. Supplemented by reference TRBV7-7 and TRBJ2-5, the full variable domain reads GAGVSQSPRYKVTKRGQDVTLRCDPISSHATLYWYQQALGQGPEFLTYFNYEAQPDKSGLPSDRFSAERPEGSISTLTIQRTEQRDSAMYRCASSLARGTVQETQYFGPGTRLLVL.

This chain uses TRBV28 with TRBJ1-6; 9 positions agree with TRBD1. The CDR3 spans 17 residues. V lost 7 bases and J lost 7; bases outside the gene matches: 14. Germline V gene data show CDR1 as MDHEN and CDR2 as SYDVKM. The chain's CDR3 is CASTLRTGTGKNSPLHF. The CDR3 DNA reads as TGTGCCAGCACCCTCAGAACCGGGACAGGGAAAAATTCACCCCTCCACTTT.